One and the same sample provided the 30 T cell receptor beta chains below, sequenced in a study of Ad26.COV2.S vaccination and SARS-CoV-2 variants. Specified treatment: some 20 received Ad26.COV2.S at low or high dose, single or two shots; 5 received placebo; per-sample allocation not given. Day 63 after the first vaccine or placebo injection was the time point for sampling. Some clones are missing from TCRdb's copy, which holds only in-frame ones; the method was immunoSEQ multiplex PCR. The sample carries 360,000 or so clones, over 75% recorded once. Source: peripheral blood, taken in a trial of Ad26.COV2.S vaccine versus placebo. The receptor set was obtained from a person aged 18 to 59 who received the Ad26.COV2.S COVID-19 vaccine or a placebo.

The genes are TRBV7-9 and TRBJ1-2; 9 bases are shared with TRBD1. Germline trimming cut 5 bases from V and 2 bases from J; bases unmatched to any gene: 6. Germline CDR1 SEHNR, CDR2 FQNEAQ (reference sequence). The CDR3 is made up of 15 amino acids. The CDR3 coding sequence is TGTGCCAGCAGCCCGGGGACAGGGAGAAACTATGGCTACACCTTC. It translates to CASSPGTGRNYGYTF. The entire variable domain, with the rest obtained from reference TRBV7-9 and TRBJ1-2, is as follows: DTGVSQNPRHKITKRGQNVTFRCDPISEHNRLYWYRQTLGQGPEFLTYFQNEAQLEKSRLLSDRFSAERPKGSFSTLEIQRTEQGDSAMYLCASSPGTGRNYGYTFGSGTRLTVV.

CDR3 amino acids: CASRGGMEQYF. For the CDR3, the DNA is TGTGCCAGTAGAGGGGGAATGGAACAGTACTTC. The chain employs TRBV19 and TRBJ2-7, with D perhaps matching TRBD1 (6 bases). This CDR3 is built from 11 residues. V was trimmed by 6 bases and J by 10 bases, leaving 13 bases between them. CDR1 is LNHDA, CDR2 SQIVND, per germline (reference sequence).

The gene calls are TRBV7-8 and TRBJ2-2; maybe TRBD1 (8 bases). Germline V gene sequence: CDR1 SGHVS, CDR2 FQNEAQ. The CDR3 covers 17 residues. V lost 6 bases to trimming and J lost 3 bases, with 20 bases between them. The CDR3 is CASSPISTGGDTGELFF. The CDR3, as DNA: TGTGCCAGCAGTCCGATAAGCACAGGGGGGGACACCGGGGAGCTGTTTTTT.

The chain couples TRBV18 to TRBJ1-5, with 10 bases that match TRBD1. After removal of 1 base from V and 5 bases from J, the junction contained 5 bases not matched to a gene. Germline V gene sequence: CDR1 KGHSH, CDR2 LQKENI. The CDR3 totals 16 residues. CDR3 residues: CASSPRGDRGHQPQHF. Here the CDR3 DNA reads TGTGCCAGCTCACCACGGGGAGACAGGGGGCATCAGCCCCAGCATTTT.

CDR3: CASSYPTPGYTF. DNA for the CDR3: TGTGCCAGCAGTTACCCGACCCCTGGCTACACCTTC. The chain joins TRBV6-2 or TRBV6-3 to TRBJ1-2, with unresolved D. The germline V gene encodes CDR1 MNHEY and CDR2 SVGEGT. The CDR3 sequence is 12 residues long. Between the trimmed V and J ends, which lost 2 bases and 7 bases, there was a span of 8 bases.

CDR3 loop: CASSQDEAASSGNTIYF. The CDR3, as DNA: TGCGCCAGCAGCCAAGATGAGGCCGCCAGCTCTGGAAACACCATATATTTT. The V call is TRBV4-3, the J call TRBJ1-3; D is ambiguous. Deletions cut 0 bases from V and 0 bases from J, with 12 bases between. This CDR3 is built from 17 residues. Germline CDR1 LGHNA, CDR2 YSLEER.

This chain connects TRBV5-1 to TRBJ1-4; 10 nucleotides match TRBD1. Germline values: CDR1 SGHRS, CDR2 YFSETQ. CDR3 length equals 15 residues. V lost 1 base to trimming and J lost 8 bases; unmatched junction nucleotides: 5. CDR3 residues: CASSLRGQGTEKLFF. The CDR3 DNA sequence: TGCGCCAGCAGCTTGCGGGGACAGGGGACAGAAAAACTGTTTTTT.

This clone appeared a single time. The genes are TRBV30 and TRBJ2-7; either TRBD1 or TRBD2 may supply D (5 bases each). The CDR3 is made up of 17 amino acids. V dropped 3 bases and J dropped 1 base, with 22 bases sitting between them. The germline V gene has CDR1 GTSNPN and CDR2 SVGIG (reference sequence). The CDR3 protein is CAWSAGSGRTFSYEQYF. The CDR3 nucleotides are TGTGCCTGGAGCGCTGGATCGGGACGGACATTTTCCTACGAGCAGTACTTC.

The chain links TRBV2 to TRBJ2-1, with 8 bases matching TRBD1. Germline CDR1 is SNHLY and CDR2 is FYNNEI. The CDR3 totals 15 residues. The junction had 6 bases not matched to a gene; V was cut back by 5 bases and J by 3 bases. The CDR3 region is CASSPGQGYYNEQFF. In DNA, the CDR3 is TGTGCCAGCAGTCCAGGACAGGGCTACTACAATGAGCAGTTCTTC.

This clone was seen just once. The chain has TRBV25-1 and TRBJ1-2, with D maybe TRBD1 (6 bases). CDR3 size: 14 residues. Germline V CDR1 and CDR2: MGHDK, SYGVNS. V was pared by 6 bases and J by 3 bases, with 14 bases between. The CDR3 spells CASSPRGHYYGYTF. The CDR3 region has the DNA TGTGCCAGCAGCCCGAGGGGACACTACTATGGCTACACCTTC.

The rearrangement links TRBV7-6 to TRBJ2-3; no definite D call. CDR3 length equals 14 residues. Germline V gene lookup returns CDR1 SGHVS and CDR2 FNYEAQ. V dropped 1 base and J dropped 2 bases, with 7 bases sitting between them. CDR3 sequence: CASSLGSSTDTQYF. The DNA of the CDR3 is TGTGCCAGCAGCTTAGGTAGCTCCACAGATACGCAGTATTTT.

This clone was observed once. CDR3 bases: TGTGCCAGCAGTTACTCCGGGACCGATTCCTACGAGCAGTACTTC. This gives the protein CASSYSGTDSYEQYF. V and J are TRBV6-5 and TRBJ2-7; possibly TRBD1 or TRBD2 for D (5 bases each). Trimming took off 0 bases at V and 1 base at J, with 10 bases between the two ends. Germline V gene data show CDR1 as MNHEY and CDR2 as SVGAGI. The CDR3 is 15 residues long.

This rearrangement joins TRBV5-5 to TRBJ1-1; D is unresolved. V was trimmed by 3 bases and J by 1 base, leaving 13 bases between them. From germline, CDR1 is SGHKS and CDR2 YYEKEE (reference sequence). The CDR3 has 15 residues. The CDR3 is CASSSLSSSNTEAFF. The CDR3 DNA reads TGTGCCAGCAGCTCACTATCCTCTTCGAACACTGAAGCTTTCTTT.

This chain links TRBV6-5 with TRBJ2-1; 8 bases fit TRBD2. Germline-derived CDR1 and CDR2 are MNHEY and SVGAGI. The ends lost 2 bases at V and 5 bases at J; junction bases unmatched: 5. CDR3 length: 15 residues. The CDR3 sequence is CASSYNGGAHNEQFF. The DNA of the CDR3 is TGTGCCAGCAGTTACAACGGGGGGGCCCACAATGAGCAGTTCTTC.

J is TRBJ2-3 and V is TRBV6-4; unclear D gene. V was pared by 2 bases and J by 4 bases, with 13 bases between. CDR3 length equals 15 residues. Germline V gene sequence: CDR1 MRHNA, CDR2 SNTAGT. The chain's CDR3 is CASSDHSLRPDTQYF. DNA for the CDR3: TGTGCCAGCAGTGACCACTCTCTCAGACCAGATACGCAGTATTTT.

V usage is TRBV15 and J usage is TRBJ1-6; the D gene is possibly TRBD1 (5 bases). The CDR3 contains 16 residues. Germline values: CDR1 LNHNV, CDR2 YYDKDF (reference sequence). The V and J ends lost 1 base and 8 bases respectively, with 15 bases between them. The CDR3 protein is CATSRAPTIRDSPLHF. The CDR3, as DNA: TGTGCCACCAGCAGAGCCCCGACAATCAGGGATTCACCCCTCCACTTT.

The chain links TRBV12-3 or TRBV12-4 to TRBJ2-5; the D is unclear. The CDR3 has 12 residues. V gave up 5 bases and J gave up 9 bases, with 13 bases separating them. CDR3 DNA sequence: TGTGCCAGCAGTCCAACACGGGCGGCCCAGTACTTC. Translation gives CASSPTRAAQYF.

The V and J genes are TRBV7-9 and TRBJ1-6; D is ambiguous. The CDR3 is 12 residues long. Looked up from germline, CDR1 is SEHNR and CDR2 is FQNEAQ (reference sequence). V lost 1 base and J 6 bases, leaving 1 base between the germline ends. DNA for the CDR3: TGTGCCAGCAGCTTAGGTAATTCACCCCTCCACTTT. It encodes CASSLGNSPLHF.

This chain uses TRBV18 with TRBJ2-1, with TRBD2 identical over 8 bases. Per germline, CDR1 KGHSH and CDR2 LQKENI. J lost 4 bases, V lost 3 bases, and 5 bases had no gene match. This CDR3 region has 15 residues. CDR3 sequence: CASSPQAGEYNEQFF. DNA for the CDR3: TGTGCCAGCTCACCGCAAGCGGGAGAGTACAATGAGCAGTTCTTC.

V is TRBV24-1 and J is TRBJ1-4; the match to TRBD1 covers 8 bases. Germline values: CDR1 KGHDR, CDR2 SFDVKD. V shed 1 base, J shed 7 bases, and the junction held 7 bases outside the gene matches. This CDR3 is 16 amino acids long. CDR3 sequence: CATSDFRGRRTEKLFF. The DNA for the CDR3 is TGTGCCACCAGTGATTTCAGGGGGCGCCGGACTGAAAAACTGTTTTTT.

The chain carries TRBV7-6 and TRBJ2-1; 13 positions match TRBD2. V was pared by 4 bases and J by 6 bases, with 6 bases of the junction left unmatched. CDR1 is SGHVS and CDR2 is FNYEAQ in the germline V gene. This CDR3 is 16 amino acids long. This chain's CDR3 is CASSSSTSGGFNEQFF. CDR3 coding DNA: TGTGCCAGCAGCTCCTCGACTAGCGGGGGGTTCAATGAGCAGTTCTTC.

The chain is built from TRBV30 and TRBJ1-4; maybe TRBD1 (5 bases). This CDR3 spans 14 amino acids. The germline V and J ends were trimmed by 4 bases and 0 bases, with 9 bases remaining between them. Germline CDR1 reads GTSNPN; CDR2 reads SVGIG (reference sequence). The DNA of the CDR3 is TGTGCCTGGACGGGGGGGGCAACTAATGAAAAACTGTTTTTT. Translated: CAWTGGATNEKLFF.

The rearrangement joins TRBV4-1 to TRBJ1-1, with D unclear. The V gene's germline CDR1 is MGHRA and CDR2 YSYEKL. The CDR3 spans 15 residues. The ends were cut back, 3 bases at V and 2 bases at J, with 13 bases in the middle. Here the CDR3 reads CASSQTPSGNTEAFF. The DNA for the CDR3 is TGCGCCAGCAGCCAGACCCCCTCAGGTAACACTGAAGCTTTCTTT.

The chain combines TRBV6-5 with TRBJ2-5; no definite D call. V lost 8 bases to trimming and J lost 1 base, with 11 bases between them. The germline CDR1 and CDR2 sequences are MNHEY and SVGAGI. This CDR3 has 13 amino acids. The CDR3 DNA reads as TGTGCCAGCCGGCTATCGGGCCAAGAGACCCAGTACTTC. This codes for CASRLSGQETQYF.

V usage is TRBV5-1 and J usage is TRBJ1-4; D unclear. Trimming pared 0 bases from V and 11 bases from J, leaving 11 bases between. Germline V lookup: CDR1 SGHRS, CDR2 YFSETQ. There are 13 residues in the CDR3. The DNA of the CDR3 is TGCGCCAGCAGCTTGGAACCGGTGGAGAAACTGTTTTTT. It yields the protein CASSLEPVEKLFF.

This chain uses TRBV3-1 (or the pseudogene TRBV3-2) with TRBJ2-7, with 7 bases lining up with TRBD1. The CDR3 is made up of 14 amino acids. V shed 3 bases, J shed 3 bases, and the junction held 5 bases outside the gene matches. Germline V gene lookup returns CDR1 LGHDT and CDR2 YNNKEL (reference sequence). The CDR3 reads CASSHYTGDYEQYF. As DNA, the CDR3 is TGTGCCAGCAGCCATTACACAGGGGACTACGAGCAGTACTTC.

The gene calls are TRBV12-3 or TRBV12-4 and TRBJ2-5; D uncertain. V was pared by 7 bases and J by 5 bases, with 14 bases between. This CDR3 has 13 amino acids. DNA for the CDR3: TGTGCCAGCACCCCCGGATGGACGGAGACCCAGTACTTC. It yields the protein CASTPGWTETQYF.

The V call is TRBV29-1, the J call TRBJ1-1, with 8 bases fitting TRBD1. This CDR3 contains 13 residues. Germline V gives CDR1 SQVTM, CDR2 ANQGSEA. Unmatched junction bases numbered 5, after V lost 8 bases and J lost 0 bases. This CDR3 is CSSGQGMNTEAFF. For the CDR3, the DNA is TGCAGCTCCGGACAGGGTATGAACACTGAAGCTTTCTTT.

V usage is TRBV12-3 or TRBV12-4 and J usage is TRBJ1-1; unclear D gene. V was trimmed by 3 bases and J by 8 bases, leaving 10 bases between them. CDR3 length: 12 residues. CDR3 sequence: CASSFPQEEAFF. The CDR3 coding sequence is TGTGCCAGCAGTTTCCCCCAAGAGGAAGCTTTCTTT.

The chain is built from TRBV5-6 and TRBJ1-1; no firm D call. V was cut by 4 bases and J by 0 bases, with 10 bases left in between. Germline CDR1 and CDR2: SGHDT and YYEEEE. The CDR3 runs 14 residues. The CDR3 protein is CASSPATLNTEAFF. The CDR3, as DNA: TGTGCCAGCAGCCCGGCGACACTGAACACTGAAGCTTTCTTT.